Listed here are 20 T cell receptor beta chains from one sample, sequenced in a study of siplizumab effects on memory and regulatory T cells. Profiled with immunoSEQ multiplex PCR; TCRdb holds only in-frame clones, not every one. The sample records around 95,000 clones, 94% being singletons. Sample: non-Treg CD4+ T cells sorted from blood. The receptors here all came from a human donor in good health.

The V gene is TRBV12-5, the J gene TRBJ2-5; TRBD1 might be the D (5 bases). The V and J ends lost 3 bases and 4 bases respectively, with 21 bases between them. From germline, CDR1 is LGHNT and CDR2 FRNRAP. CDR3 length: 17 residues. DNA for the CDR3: TGTGCTAGTGGTTTAGGGGATTTTGGGGTCGGCCGAGAGACCCAGTACTTC. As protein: CASGLGDFGVGRETQYF. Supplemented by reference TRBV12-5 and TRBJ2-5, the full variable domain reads DARVTQTPRHKVTEMGQEVTMRCQPILGHNTVFWYRQTMMQGLELLAYFRNRAPLDDSGMPKDRFSAEMPDATLATLKIQPSEPRDSAVYFCASGLGDFGVGRETQYFGPGTRLLVL.

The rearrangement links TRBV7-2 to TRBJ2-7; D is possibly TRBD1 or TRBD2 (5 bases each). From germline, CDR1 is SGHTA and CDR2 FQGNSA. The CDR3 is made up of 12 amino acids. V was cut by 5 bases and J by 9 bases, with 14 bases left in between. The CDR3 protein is CASSPDSGWQYF. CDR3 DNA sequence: TGTGCCAGCAGCCCTGACAGCGGATGGCAGTACTTC.

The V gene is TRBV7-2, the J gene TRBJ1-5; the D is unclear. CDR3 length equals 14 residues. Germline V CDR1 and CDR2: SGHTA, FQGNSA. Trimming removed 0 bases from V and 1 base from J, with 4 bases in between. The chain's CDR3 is CASSLALSNQPQHF. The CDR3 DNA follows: TGTGCCAGCAGCTTAGCCCTGAGCAATCAGCCCCAGCATTTT.

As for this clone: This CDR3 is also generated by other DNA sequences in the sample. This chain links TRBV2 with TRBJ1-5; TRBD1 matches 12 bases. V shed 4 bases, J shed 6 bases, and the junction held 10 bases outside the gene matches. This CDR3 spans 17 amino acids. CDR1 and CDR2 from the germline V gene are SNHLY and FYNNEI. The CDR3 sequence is CASSGRGDRGQVQPQHF. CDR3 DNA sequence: TGTGCCAGCAGTGGACGGGGGGACAGGGGGCAGGTTCAGCCCCAGCATTTT.

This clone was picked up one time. CDR3 DNA sequence: TGCGCCAGCAGCTTGGATCCTAGCGGGGATAATGAGCAGTTCTTC. Translated, it gives CASSLDPSGDNEQFF. This chain uses TRBV5-1 with TRBJ2-1; 9 bases are a match to TRBD2. Per germline, CDR1 SGHRS and CDR2 YFSETQ. This CDR3 is built from 15 residues. Trimming removed 0 bases from V and 7 bases from J; junction bases left unmatched: 5. The full variable domain, in which reference TRBV5-1 and TRBJ2-1 provide the parts outside the CDR3, is KAGVTQTPRYLIKTRGQQVTLSCSPISGHRSVSWYQQTPGQGLQFLFEYFSETQRNKGNFPGRFSGRQFSNSRSEMNVSTLELGDSALYLCASSLDPSGDNEQFFGPGTRLTVL.

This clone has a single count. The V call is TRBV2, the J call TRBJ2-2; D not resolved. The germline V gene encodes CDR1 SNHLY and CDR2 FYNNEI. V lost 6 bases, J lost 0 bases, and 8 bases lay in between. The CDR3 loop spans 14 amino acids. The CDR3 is CASSLTANTGELFF. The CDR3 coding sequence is TGTGCCAGCAGCCTCACGGCGAACACCGGGGAGCTGTTTTTT.

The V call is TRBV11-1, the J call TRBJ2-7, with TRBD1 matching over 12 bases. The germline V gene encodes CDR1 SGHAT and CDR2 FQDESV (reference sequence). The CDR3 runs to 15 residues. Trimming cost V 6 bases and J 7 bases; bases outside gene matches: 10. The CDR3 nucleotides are TGTGCCAGCAGGCCCCGGGGACAGGGGGCAGGGGAGCAGTACTTC. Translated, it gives CASRPRGQGAGEQYF.

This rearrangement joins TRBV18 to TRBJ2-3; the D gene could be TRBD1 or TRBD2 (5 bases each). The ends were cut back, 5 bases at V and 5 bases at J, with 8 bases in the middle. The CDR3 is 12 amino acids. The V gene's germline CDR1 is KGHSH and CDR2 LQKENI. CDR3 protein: CASSTRGDTQYF. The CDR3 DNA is TGTGCCAGCTCAACGAGGGGAGATACGCAGTATTTT.

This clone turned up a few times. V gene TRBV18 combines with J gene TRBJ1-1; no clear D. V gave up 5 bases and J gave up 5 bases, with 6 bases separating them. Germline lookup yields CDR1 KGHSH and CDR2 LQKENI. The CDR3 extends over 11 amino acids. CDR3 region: CASSSQTEAFF. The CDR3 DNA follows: TGTGCCAGCTCATCTCAGACTGAAGCTTTCTTT.

Here the CDR3 DNA reads TGTGCCAGCAGCCCCGATCGGGGGATCCACAATGAGCAGTTCTTC. Protein sequence: CASSPDRGIHNEQFF. This sequence joins TRBV16 and TRBJ2-1, with a weak D call TRBD2 (6 bases). CDR3 length equals 15 residues. Germline-derived CDR1 and CDR2 are KGHSY and FQNENV. Trimming took 4 bases from V and 5 from J, leaving 15 bases between them.

CDR3 bases: TGTGCCAGCAGCGTAGAAGCGGGAGTTCTGTACGAGCAGTACTTC. Amino acids: CASSVEAGVLYEQYF. The chain couples TRBV9 to TRBJ2-7; 8 nucleotides line up with TRBD2. This CDR3 spans 15 amino acids. The J segment lost 4 bases and the V segment lost 0 bases, leaving 6 bases of the junction unmatched. The germline V gene encodes CDR1 SGDLS and CDR2 YYNGEE.

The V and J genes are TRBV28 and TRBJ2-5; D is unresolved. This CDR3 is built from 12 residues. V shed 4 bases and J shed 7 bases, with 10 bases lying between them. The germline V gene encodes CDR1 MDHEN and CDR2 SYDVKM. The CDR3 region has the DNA TGTGCCAGCAGTTCAACCCCGGGGACCCAGTACTTC. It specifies CASSSTPGTQYF.

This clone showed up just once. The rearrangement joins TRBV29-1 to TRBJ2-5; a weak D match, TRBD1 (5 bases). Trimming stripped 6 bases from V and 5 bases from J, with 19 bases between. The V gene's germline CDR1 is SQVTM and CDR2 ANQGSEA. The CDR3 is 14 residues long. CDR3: CSVVPGPGPETQYF. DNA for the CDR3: TGCAGCGTGGTACCCGGGCCAGGGCCGGAGACCCAGTACTTC.

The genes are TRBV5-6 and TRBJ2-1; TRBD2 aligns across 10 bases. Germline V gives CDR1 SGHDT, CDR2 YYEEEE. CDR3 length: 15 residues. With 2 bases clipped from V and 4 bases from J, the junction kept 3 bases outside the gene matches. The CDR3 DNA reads TGTGCCAGCAGCTTATTAGCGGGAGGTTACAATGAGCAGTTCTTC. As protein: CASSLLAGGYNEQFF.

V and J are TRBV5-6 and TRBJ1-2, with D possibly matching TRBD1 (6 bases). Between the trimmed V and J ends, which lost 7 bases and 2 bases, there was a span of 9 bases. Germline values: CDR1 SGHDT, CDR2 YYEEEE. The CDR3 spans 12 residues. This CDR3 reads CASSTGNYGYTF. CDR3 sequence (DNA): TGTGCCAGCTCCACAGGGAACTATGGCTACACCTTC.

The CDR3 region is CASSLNRVKGSYNEQFF. The CDR3 DNA is TGTGCCAGCTCACTAAACAGGGTTAAGGGATCCTACAATGAGCAGTTCTTC. This rearrangement joins TRBV18 to TRBJ2-1, with D possibly matching TRBD1 (6 bases). Germline V gene lookup returns CDR1 KGHSH and CDR2 LQKENI. Trimming cost V 4 bases and J 1 base, with 17 bases left between them. The CDR3 has 17 amino acids.

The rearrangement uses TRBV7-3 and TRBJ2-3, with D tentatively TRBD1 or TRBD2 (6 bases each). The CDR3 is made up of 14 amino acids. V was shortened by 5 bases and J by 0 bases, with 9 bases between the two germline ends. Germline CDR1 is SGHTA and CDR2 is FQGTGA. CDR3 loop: CASSEGGSTDTQYF. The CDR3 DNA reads TGTGCCAGCAGCGAGGGGGGAAGCACAGATACGCAGTATTTT. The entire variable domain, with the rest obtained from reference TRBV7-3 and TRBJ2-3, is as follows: GAGVSQTPSNKVTEKGKYVELRCDPISGHTALYWYRQSLGQGPEFLIYFQGTGAADDSGLPNDRFFAVRPEGSVSTLKIQRTERGDSAVYLCASSEGGSTDTQYFGPGTRLTVL.

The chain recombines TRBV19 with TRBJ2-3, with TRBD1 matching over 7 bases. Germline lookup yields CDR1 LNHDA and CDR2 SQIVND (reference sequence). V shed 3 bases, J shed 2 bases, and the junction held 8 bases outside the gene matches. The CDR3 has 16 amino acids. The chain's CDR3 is CASSIGRGITTDTQYF. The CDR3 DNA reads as TGTGCCAGTAGTATCGGCAGGGGGATAACCACAGATACGCAGTATTTT.

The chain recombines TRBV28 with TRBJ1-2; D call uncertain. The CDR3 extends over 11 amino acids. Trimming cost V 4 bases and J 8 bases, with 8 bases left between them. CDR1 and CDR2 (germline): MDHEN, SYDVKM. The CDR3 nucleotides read TGTGCCAGCAGTTCTAATTGGGGCTACACCTTC. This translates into CASSSNWGYTF.

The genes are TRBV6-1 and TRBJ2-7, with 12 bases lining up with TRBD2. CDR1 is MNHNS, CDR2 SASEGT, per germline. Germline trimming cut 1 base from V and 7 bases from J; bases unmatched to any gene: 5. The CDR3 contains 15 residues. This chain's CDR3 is CASSEGTSGIYEQYF. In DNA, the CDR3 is TGTGCCAGCAGTGAAGGGACTAGCGGGATCTATGAGCAGTACTTC.